Shown below are 24 T cell receptor beta chains from a single sample sequenced in a study of a mutant IDH1 vaccine in newly diagnosed glioma. Only in-frame clones appear in the TCRdb table, and some are missing; sequencing was by immunoSEQ multiplex PCR. The top ten clones hold approximately 7.4% of a sample with about 58,000 clones, around 80% of them seen once. These receptors' targets are unknown. The time point: week 5, during vaccination. A 20-mer mutant IDH1 peptide at 300 ug was injected subcutaneously with topical imiquimod. The starting material was PBMCs, obtained from a glioma patient whose treatment included an IDH1 peptide vaccine. The receptors stem from a woman aged 45-65 years with glioma.

This clone was detected only once. The chain recombines TRBV6-1 with TRBJ1-4; tentative D call: TRBD1 (5 bases). CDR3 length equals 16 residues. The V gene's germline CDR1 is MNHNS and CDR2 SASEGT. Trimming took off 0 bases at V and 7 bases at J, with 15 bases between the two ends. In nucleotides, the CDR3 is TGTGCCAGCAGTGAAGCGTACACTAAGGGGACTGAAAAACTGTTTTTT. Translating gives CASSEAYTKGTEKLFF.

V usage is TRBV11-2 and J usage is TRBJ2-7, with a possible D match to TRBD1 (6 bases). The germline V and J ends were trimmed by 1 base and 2 bases, with 12 bases remaining between them. Per the germline V gene, CDR1 is SGHAT and CDR2 is FQNNGV. This CDR3 comprises 15 residues. CDR3 residues: CASSLAGRGAYEQYF. Here the CDR3 DNA reads TGTGCCAGCAGCTTAGCCGGCAGGGGCGCCTACGAGCAGTACTTC.

The chain joins TRBV7-9 to TRBJ1-1; no definite D call. V was pared by 5 bases and J by 4 bases, with 14 bases between. Per germline, CDR1 SEHNR and CDR2 FQNEAQ (reference sequence). The CDR3 has 14 residues. The CDR3 sequence: CASSGEPKVTEAFF. In DNA, the CDR3 is TGTGCCAGCAGCGGGGAACCGAAAGTCACTGAAGCTTTCTTT.

Written as DNA, the CDR3 is TGCGCCACTTCCAGGGACTCTAGCACAGATACGCAGTATTTT. Encoded protein: CATSRDSSTDTQYF. The chain uses TRBV5-1 and TRBJ2-3; tentative D call: TRBD2 (6 bases). V dropped 9 bases and J dropped 0 bases, with 14 bases sitting between them. This CDR3 has 14 amino acids. Germline V CDR1 and CDR2: SGHRS, YFSETQ.

V usage is TRBV7-2 and J usage is TRBJ1-2; D gene unclear. V lost 2 bases and J lost 5, with 15 bases in between. The CDR3 has 15 amino acids. In germline, CDR1 is SGHTA, CDR2 FQGNSA. Here the CDR3 DNA reads TGTGCCAGCAGCTTAAGGGAAGGACCGTCGTATGGCTACACCTTC. Residues: CASSLREGPSYGYTF. Filled out from reference TRBV7-2 and TRBJ1-2, the complete variable domain reads GAGVSQSPSNKVTEKGKDVELRCDPISGHTALYWYRQSLGQGLEFLIYFQGNSAPDKSGLPSDRFSAERTGGSVSTLTIQRTQQEDSAVYLCASSLREGPSYGYTFGSGTRLTVV.

This clone has only a few counts. The chain recombines TRBV27 with TRBJ1-1; the D gene is possibly TRBD1 (5 bases). With 2 bases removed from V and 5 bases from J, the gap between germline ends came to 15 bases. The germline gives CDR1 MNHEY, CDR2 SMNVEV (reference sequence). This CDR3 is 15 amino acids long. Here the CDR3 DNA reads TGTGCCAGCAGTTTAATTGGGGGTAGGGGTACTGAAGCTTTCTTT. This sequence encodes CASSLIGGRGTEAFF.

The chain uses TRBV18 and TRBJ1-1; 7 positions match TRBD1. CDR1 and CDR2 from the germline V gene are KGHSH and LQKENI. This CDR3 has 13 residues. Trimming cost V 1 base and J 6 bases; bases outside gene matches: 2. In DNA, the CDR3 is TGTGCCAGCTCACCACGACAGGGCGCTGAAGCTTTCTTT. Translated, it gives CASSPRQGAEAFF.

This chain connects TRBV30 to TRBJ1-2, with D maybe TRBD1 (5 bases). Trimming stripped 4 bases from V and 4 bases from J, with 19 bases between. The germline CDR1 and CDR2 sequences are GTSNPN and SVGIG (reference sequence). This CDR3 is 15 amino acids long. The CDR3 DNA follows: TGTGCCTGGACTGGAGGTGGCAGGGAAGGCTATGGCTACACCTTC. Translated: CAWTGGGREGYGYTF.

The chain links TRBV28 to TRBJ2-7, with D hard to call. The germline V gene encodes CDR1 MDHEN and CDR2 SYDVKM. The V gene lost 2 bases and the J gene lost 1 base, with 15 bases spanning the gap. This CDR3 spans 16 amino acids. For the CDR3, the DNA is TGTGCCAGCAGTTTACTTACAGTGCCTTCTTCCTACGAGCAGTACTTC. This encodes CASSLLTVPSSYEQYF.

The chain uses TRBV30 and TRBJ1-3; D not resolved. V lost 4 bases, J lost 0 bases, and 10 bases lay in between. This CDR3 contains 14 residues. Germline V gives CDR1 GTSNPN, CDR2 SVGIG (reference sequence). CDR3: CAWTTGLSGNTIYF. The CDR3, as DNA: TGTGCCTGGACTACCGGCCTCTCTGGAAACACCATATATTTT.

This rearrangement joins TRBV7-6 to TRBJ2-2, with D unresolved. This CDR3 has 14 amino acids. The germline V and J ends were trimmed by 5 bases and 4 bases, with 11 bases remaining between them. CDR1 and CDR2 (germline): SGHVS, FNYEAQ. The CDR3 region is CASSRTWGTGELFF. In DNA form, the CDR3 reads TGTGCCAGCAGCCGAACTTGGGGCACCGGGGAGCTGTTTTTT.

The chain uses TRBV9 and TRBJ2-1; D assignment may be TRBD1 or TRBD2 (5 bases each). Trimming shortened V by 3 bases and J by 8 bases, and 12 bases separated the two germline ends. CDR1 and CDR2 (germline): SGDLS, YYNGEE. The CDR3 is 13 amino acids. The DNA of the CDR3 is TGTGCCAGCAGCGAGGGACCAATATATGAGCAGTTCTTC. Translating it yields CASSEGPIYEQFF.

This clone was detected once. The chain links TRBV5-1 to TRBJ2-3; possibly TRBD2 for D (5 bases). The CDR3 spans 15 residues. Germline V gene sequence: CDR1 SGHRS, CDR2 YFSETQ. V was cut by 3 bases and J by 1 base, with 12 bases left in between. CDR3 nucleotide sequence: TGCGCCAGCAGCTCCGACGGGGTTGGCACAGATACGCAGTATTTT. Translating gives CASSSDGVGTDTQYF.

This clone was seen once. This chain joins TRBV9 and TRBJ2-5; 14 bases match TRBD2. The V gene's germline CDR1 is SGDLS and CDR2 YYNGEE. The V and J ends lost 4 bases and 5 bases, in that order; junction bases with no gene match: 4. This CDR3 is built from 15 residues. The CDR3 DNA follows: TGTGCCAGCAGCCTTGGGACTAGCGGGGGTGAGACCCAGTACTTC. This translates into CASSLGTSGGETQYF.

This clone has just one count. The chain uses TRBV7-3 and TRBJ2-7; possibly TRBD2 for D (6 bases). Germline values: CDR1 SGHTA, CDR2 FQGTGA. Trimming took off 8 bases at V and 6 bases at J, with 14 bases between the two ends. The CDR3 extends over 12 amino acids. CDR3 in DNA: TGTGCCAGCGGAGGGGACCTCTCCGAGCAGTACTTC. Its translation: CASGGDLSEQYF.

The chain links TRBV27 to TRBJ1-1; D perhaps matches TRBD1 (5 bases). The CDR3 spans 16 residues. V was trimmed by 5 bases and J by 8 bases, leaving 24 bases between them. Germline loops: CDR1 MNHEY, CDR2 SMNVEV (reference sequence). The CDR3 protein is CASSPLVGQVPWEAFF. CDR3 bases: TGTGCCAGCAGTCCCCTAGTGGGGCAGGTACCTTGGGAAGCTTTCTTT.

This clone has just one count. The chain has TRBV7-9 and TRBJ1-2; 9 bases agree with TRBD1. Germline V gives CDR1 SEHNR, CDR2 FQNEAQ (reference sequence). The V gene end was trimmed by 1 base and the J gene end by 4 bases; junction bases not matched to a gene: 1. The CDR3 is 14 amino acids. The CDR3 is CASSLGDRVYGYTF. The CDR3 region has the DNA TGTGCCAGCAGCTTAGGGGACAGGGTCTATGGCTACACCTTC.

This sequence joins TRBV5-1 and TRBJ2-5; a weak D match, TRBD1 (5 bases). CDR3 size: 14 residues. Germline values: CDR1 SGHRS, CDR2 YFSETQ. Trimming shortened V by 6 bases and J by 1 base, and 13 bases separated the two germline ends. CDR3 sequence (DNA): TGCGCCAGCAATCTCAAGGGGTTCCAAGAGACCCAGTACTTC. Encoded protein: CASNLKGFQETQYF.

The chain carries TRBV9 and TRBJ2-1; maybe TRBD1 (6 bases). CDR3 size: 15 residues. The V gene lost 0 bases and the J gene lost 4 bases, with 11 bases spanning the gap. Germline V CDR1 and CDR2: SGDLS, YYNGEE. The CDR3 protein is CASSVDQGNYNEQFF. CDR3 DNA: TGTGCCAGCAGCGTAGACCAGGGGAATTACAATGAGCAGTTCTTC.

This clone was seen only a few times. V usage is TRBV30 and J usage is TRBJ1-6; no reliable D call. Trimming removed 0 bases at V and 6 bases at J, with 15 bases between. This CDR3 is 16 amino acids long. Looked up from germline, CDR1 is GTSNPN and CDR2 is SVGIG (reference sequence). The CDR3 is CAWSVHPGMGNSPLHF. In DNA, the CDR3 is TGTGCCTGGAGTGTACACCCGGGCATGGGTAATTCACCCCTCCACTTT.

Only one count was recorded for this clone. One end of the junction does not line up with germline, which may come from a read error. The rearrangement uses TRBV19 and TRBJ2-3, with TRBD1 as a possible D gene (7 bases). This CDR3 is built from 16 residues. Germline CDR1 reads LNHDA; CDR2 reads SQIVND (reference sequence). DNA of the CDR3: TGTGCCAGTAGTGTGACTAGAGGAGGGGGCACAGCTACGCAGTATTTT. It encodes CASSVTRGGGTATQYF.

J is TRBJ1-1 and V is TRBV6-1; 7 bases are a match to TRBD1. CDR1 is MNHNS and CDR2 is SASEGT in the germline V gene. Trimming at V came to 8 bases and at J to 3 bases, leaving 6 bases not matched to a gene. CDR3 length: 13 amino acids. CDR3 amino acids: CASSDDRDTEAFF. In DNA form, the CDR3 reads TGTGCCAGCTCTGACGACAGGGACACTGAAGCTTTCTTT.

This clone was seen a few times. The chain carries TRBV30 and TRBJ1-2; 8 nucleotides align to TRBD1. CDR1 and CDR2 from the germline V gene are GTSNPN and SVGIG (reference sequence). V shed 2 bases and J 4 bases; nucleotides not matched to a gene: 6. The CDR3 is 14 residues long. The CDR3 reads CAWSLTGVSYGYTF. The CDR3 nucleotides read TGTGCCTGGAGTCTGACAGGGGTGAGCTATGGCTACACCTTC.

This chain links TRBV29-1 with TRBJ2-7, with 7 bases matching TRBD2. This CDR3 region has 12 residues. V trimming: 1 base; J trimming: 4 bases; junction bases outside the gene matches: 1. Per the germline V gene, CDR1 is SQVTM and CDR2 is ANQGSEA. CDR3 nucleotides: TGCAGCGTTGAAGGGGGGGGGTACGAGCAGTACTTC. Translating it yields CSVEGGGYEQYF.